A single sample is the source of the 13 T cell receptor beta chains below, sequenced in a study of cytomegalovirus exposure and HLA in healthy donors. The study ran its PCR with 60 Vbeta and 13 Jbeta primers. Data came from immunoSEQ multiplex PCR; TCRdb stores just in-frame clones and leaves some out. The table records around 110,000 clones, approximately 81% of them present only once. Material: PBMCs. All receptors derive from a man aged 25-40 years in good health and CMV-seropositive.

The CDR3 DNA sequence: TGTGCCAGCAGCGCCCTGAGAGACCAGTACTTC. Its translation: CASSALRDQYF. The J gene is TRBJ2-5, the V gene TRBV7-6, with D uncertain. The CDR3 has 11 amino acids. V was cut by 5 bases and J by 10 bases, with 11 bases left in between. Germline values: CDR1 SGHVS, CDR2 FNYEAQ.

V is TRBV28 and J is TRBJ1-3; D is undetermined. This CDR3 region has 14 residues. The germline gives CDR1 MDHEN, CDR2 SYDVKM. The V end lost 2 bases, the J end lost 1 base, and 6 bases lay between the germline ends. CDR3 in amino acids: CASSLPGSGNTIYF. The CDR3 DNA follows: TGTGCCAGCAGTTTACCCGGGTCTGGAAACACCATATATTTT.

The CDR3 region has the DNA TGCGCCAGCAGCTTGGGACAACGTAATTCACCCCTCCACTTT. This gives the protein CASSLGQRNSPLHF. The J gene is TRBJ1-6, the V gene TRBV5-1; D is unresolved. Germline values: CDR1 SGHRS, CDR2 YFSETQ. The CDR3 contains 14 residues. V gave up 0 bases and J gave up 6 bases, with 7 bases separating them.

The sample holds one count of this clone. The V gene is TRBV7-6, the J gene TRBJ2-7; possible D gene TRBD2, 5 bases. CDR3 size: 11 residues. Trimming stripped 5 bases from V and 3 bases from J, with 5 bases between. Germline CDR1 reads SGHVS; CDR2 reads FNYEAQ. The CDR3, as DNA: TGTGCCAGCAGCGACTACTACGAGCAGTACTTC. This sequence encodes CASSDYYEQYF.

Comments on this clone: Compared with germline, one end of the junction differs, possibly owing to a read error. V usage is TRBV6-5 and J usage is TRBJ2-3; the D gene is possibly TRBD2 (6 bases). From germline, CDR1 is MNHEY and CDR2 SVGAGI. The CDR3 sequence is 9 residues long. The CDR3 nucleotides are TGTGCCAGCAGTTACGGGACTGGTTTT. The encoded protein is CASSYGTGF.

This clone showed up just once. The CDR3 is CAISESTGQGAYEQYF. The DNA for the CDR3 is TGTGCCATCAGTGAGTCGACAGGACAGGGGGCTTACGAGCAGTACTTC. This chain links TRBV10-3 with TRBJ2-7; 11 nucleotides match TRBD1. The CDR3 extends over 16 amino acids. J lost 4 bases, V lost 0 bases, and 5 bases had no gene match. The V gene's germline CDR1 is ENHRY and CDR2 SYGVKD.

This clone was counted a few times. This chain connects TRBV6-5 to TRBJ2-1; TRBD2 agrees at 8 bases. The germline V gene encodes CDR1 MNHEY and CDR2 SVGAGI. Trimming took 0 bases from V and 5 from J; bases not matched to a gene: 6. The CDR3 consists of 16 residues. In DNA, the CDR3 is TGTGCCAGCAGTTACTCGGTTTTAGCGGGGAACAATGAGCAGTTCTTC. It encodes CASSYSVLAGNNEQFF.

The J gene is TRBJ2-7, the V gene TRBV19; TRBD2 matches 8 bases. V lost 5 bases, J lost 2 bases, and 5 bases stayed unmatched. The CDR3 has 14 residues. The germline CDR1 and CDR2 sequences are LNHDA and SQIVND (reference sequence). The CDR3 spells CASSYGGGTYEQYF. The CDR3 coding sequence is TGTGCCAGTAGTTACGGGGGGGGAACCTACGAGCAGTACTTC.

There are a few counts of this clone. The genes are TRBV28 and TRBJ2-1; 8 bases fit TRBD1. J gave up 6 bases and V 7 bases, and 5 bases lay outside the gene matches. The germline gives CDR1 MDHEN, CDR2 SYDVKM. This CDR3 spans 13 amino acids. This CDR3 is CASTTGGGNEQFF. CDR3 coding DNA: TGTGCCAGCACCACAGGGGGAGGCAATGAGCAGTTCTTC.

The rearrangement joins TRBV12-5 to TRBJ1-1; D may be TRBD1 (6 bases). The germline CDR1 and CDR2 sequences are LGHNT and FRNRAP. This CDR3 has 13 residues. The V and J ends lost 1 base and 5 bases respectively, with 8 bases between them. The CDR3 DNA follows: TGTGCTAGTGGTTTGGCGCAGGGGACTGAAGCTTTCTTT. Its translation: CASGLAQGTEAFF. Together with reference TRBV12-5 and TRBJ1-1, the CDR3 gives the full variable domain: DARVTQTPRHKVTEMGQEVTMRCQPILGHNTVFWYRQTMMQGLELLAYFRNRAPLDDSGMPKDRFSAEMPDATLATLKIQPSEPRDSAVYFCASGLAQGTEAFFGQGTRLTVV.

The chain uses TRBV7-9 and TRBJ2-5, with TRBD2 matching over 8 bases. The germline gives CDR1 SEHNR, CDR2 FQNEAQ (reference sequence). The ends lost 4 bases at V and 0 bases at J; junction bases unmatched: 4. The CDR3 is made up of 15 amino acids. CDR3 amino acids: CASSSPGGYQETQYF. CDR3 nucleotide sequence: TGTGCCAGCAGCTCCCCGGGAGGGTACCAAGAGACCCAGTACTTC.

The V gene is TRBV5-6, the J gene TRBJ2-7; tentatively, D is TRBD2 (5 bases). From germline, CDR1 is SGHDT and CDR2 YYEEEE. V gave up 1 base and J gave up 3 bases, with 11 bases separating them. This CDR3 contains 14 residues. As DNA, the CDR3 is TGTGCCAGCAGCTTGCGGTGGAGGCTCTACGAGCAGTACTTC. It encodes CASSLRWRLYEQYF.

The rearrangement uses TRBV18 and TRBJ1-2; D is possibly TRBD1 (6 bases). V was clipped by 3 bases and J by 4 bases, with 15 bases between them. The CDR3 sequence is 15 residues long. The germline gives CDR1 KGHSH, CDR2 LQKENI. The CDR3 spells CASSPNRVSPYGYTF. The CDR3 DNA follows: TGTGCCAGCTCACCTAACAGGGTGTCTCCCTATGGCTACACCTTC.